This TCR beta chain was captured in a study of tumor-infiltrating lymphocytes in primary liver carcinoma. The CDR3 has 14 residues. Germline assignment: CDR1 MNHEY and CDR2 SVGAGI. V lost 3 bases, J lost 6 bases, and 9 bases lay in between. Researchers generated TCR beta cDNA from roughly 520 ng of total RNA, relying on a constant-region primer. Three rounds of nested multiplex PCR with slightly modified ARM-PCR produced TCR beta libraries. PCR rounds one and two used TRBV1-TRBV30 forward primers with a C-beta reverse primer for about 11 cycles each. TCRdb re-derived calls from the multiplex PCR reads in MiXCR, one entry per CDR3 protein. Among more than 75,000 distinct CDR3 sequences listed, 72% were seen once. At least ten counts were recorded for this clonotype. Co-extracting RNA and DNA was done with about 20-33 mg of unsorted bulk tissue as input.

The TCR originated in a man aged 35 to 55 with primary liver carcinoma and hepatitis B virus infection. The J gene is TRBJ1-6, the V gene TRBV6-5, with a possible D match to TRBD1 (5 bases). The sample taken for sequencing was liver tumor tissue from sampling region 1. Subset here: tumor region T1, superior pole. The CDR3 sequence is CASSYGGSNSPLHF. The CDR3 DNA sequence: TGTGCCAGCAGTTATGGGGGTAGTAATTCACCCCTCCACTTT.